Each of the 14 T cell receptor beta chains below was sequenced from the same sample in a study of blood T cell repertoires in COVID-19 (TCRdb year 2020). The library was generated by the immunoSEQ multiplex PCR assay. Drawn from immuneACCESS, this table holds only the in-frame rearrangements with V and J called that TCRdb kept. Clones are partly lost; checked studies trace under half to an unresolved V gene and leave the rest unexplained. The sample data list about 42,000 clones, and about 88% of these were observed just once. Approximately 2.6% of the sample comes from the top ten. The sequencing sample was made of peripheral blood. The source of these receptors is a human donor in a cohort sampled during active COVID-19.

A note on this clone: In the same sample, other DNA sequences code for this CDR3. V is TRBV7-9 and J is TRBJ2-7, with D perhaps matching TRBD1 (6 bases). The length of the CDR3 is 12 residues. Trimming pared 2 bases from V and 4 bases from J, leaving 6 bases between. CDR1 SEHNR and CDR2 FQNEAQ come from the germline V gene (reference sequence). CDR3 region: CASSLTGYEQYF. CDR3 nucleotide sequence: TGTGCCAGCAGCTTAACAGGGTACGAGCAGTACTTC.

The chain joins TRBV18 to TRBJ2-5; D is undetermined. V dropped 3 bases and J dropped 1 base, with 6 bases sitting between them. The CDR3 consists of 13 residues. Looked up from germline, CDR1 is KGHSH and CDR2 is LQKENI. CDR3 bases: TGTGCCAGCTCACCCCTAACCCAAGAGACCCAGTACTTC. This translates into CASSPLTQETQYF.

The chain uses TRBV20-1 and TRBJ2-7; D ambiguous. V was shortened by 5 bases and J by 1 base, with 6 bases between the two germline ends. In germline, CDR1 is DFQATT, CDR2 SNEGSKA (reference sequence). This CDR3 has 11 residues. CDR3 amino acids: CSAAGSYEQYF. DNA for the CDR3: TGCAGTGCTGCCGGTTCCTACGAGCAGTACTTC.

V and J are TRBV30 and TRBJ2-3; TRBD2 agrees at 10 bases. The CDR3 sequence is 18 residues long. The germline CDR1 and CDR2 sequences are GTSNPN and SVGIG (reference sequence). Trimming at V came to 0 bases and at J to 3 bases, leaving 12 bases not matched to a gene. CDR3 in amino acids: CAWSVLVAGGRLTDTQYF. CDR3 DNA sequence: TGTGCCTGGAGTGTATTGGTAGCGGGGGGACGTCTAACAGATACGCAGTATTTT.

The chain is built from TRBV5-1 and TRBJ2-2; 8 nucleotides agree with TRBD2. The trim removed 0 bases at V and 6 bases at J, leaving 4 bases unmatched. The CDR3 spans 15 residues. Germline CDR1 reads SGHRS; CDR2 reads YFSETQ. CDR3 region: CASSLARTSPGELFF. In DNA, the CDR3 is TGCGCCAGCAGCTTGGCGAGGACTAGCCCCGGGGAGCTGTTTTTT.

The rearrangement links TRBV10-1 to TRBJ2-5, with 7 nucleotides matching TRBD1. After removal of 2 bases from V and 3 bases from J, the junction contained 12 bases not matched to a gene. CDR3 length: 17 amino acids. Germline V CDR1 and CDR2: WNHNN, SYGVQD (reference sequence). The CDR3 DNA reads TGCGCCAGCAGTGAGGCAAACCGGGACAGCCGAGAAGAGACCCAGTACTTC. Amino acid sequence: CASSEANRDSREETQYF.

The chain employs TRBV7-3 and TRBJ2-7, with D possibly matching TRBD1 (5 bases). V lost 4 bases, J lost 7 bases, and 14 bases lay in between. There are 13 residues in the CDR3. Germline lookup yields CDR1 SGHTA and CDR2 FQGTGA. CDR3 sequence (DNA): TGTGCCAGCAGCTCGGAAGTAAGGGGAGAGCAGTACTTC. It yields the protein CASSSEVRGEQYF.

This chain links TRBV27 with TRBJ2-3; the D is unclear. CDR1 is MNHEY and CDR2 is SMNVEV in the germline V gene (reference sequence). Trimming took off 1 base at V and 4 bases at J, with 6 bases between the two ends. The CDR3 sequence is 13 residues long. CDR3 sequence: CASSLFQSDTQYF. The CDR3 DNA reads as TGTGCCAGCAGTTTATTCCAGTCAGATACGCAGTATTTT.

The chain combines TRBV2 with TRBJ1-6; D is ambiguous. Trimming shortened V by 8 bases and J by 4 bases, and 12 bases separated the two germline ends. CDR3 length: 14 amino acids. CDR1 is SNHLY, CDR2 FYNNEI, per germline. This CDR3 reads CASQLQPYNSPLHF. The DNA for the CDR3 is TGTGCCAGCCAACTCCAACCGTATAATTCACCCCTCCACTTT.

The chain couples TRBV18 to TRBJ1-1, with D unclear. CDR3 length: 15 amino acids. CDR1 KGHSH and CDR2 LQKENI come from the germline V gene. The V end was cut by 10 bases, the J end by 0 bases, with 18 bases between. The CDR3 sequence is CATPQPGGMNTEAFF. CDR3 nucleotides: TGTGCCACACCCCAACCGGGCGGGATGAACACTGAAGCTTTCTTT.

This clone has a handful of counts. The chain joins TRBV27 to TRBJ1-5; 12 nucleotides align to TRBD1. J was trimmed by 5 bases and V by 8 bases; bases with no gene match: 1. The CDR3 spans 13 residues. The germline V gene encodes CDR1 MNHEY and CDR2 SMNVEV (reference sequence). As DNA, the CDR3 is TGTGCCAGCGGGACAGGGGGCCATCAGCCCCAGCATTTT. As protein: CASGTGGHQPQHF.

The chain uses TRBV5-6 and TRBJ2-7, with 9 positions matching TRBD2. Germline V gene lookup returns CDR1 SGHDT and CDR2 YYEEEE. J gave up 4 bases and V 4 bases, and 9 bases lay outside the gene matches. The CDR3 sequence is 15 residues long. CDR3 region: CASSISSGVRYEQYF. In DNA form, the CDR3 reads TGTGCCAGCAGCATATCTAGCGGGGTAAGGTACGAGCAGTACTTC. The whole variable domain, remainder taken from reference TRBV5-6 and TRBJ2-7, is DAGVTQSPTHLIKTRGQQVTLRCSPKSGHDTVSWYQQALGQGPQFIFQYYEEEERQRGNFPDRFSGHQFPNYSSELNVNALLLGDSALYLCASSISSGVRYEQYFGPGTRLTVT.

This clone was seen a few times. The chain couples TRBV2 to TRBJ2-7; TRBD1 matches at 8 bases. This CDR3 is 15 amino acids long. Trimming at V came to 1 base and at J to 2 bases, leaving 4 bases not matched to a gene. Germline CDR1 is SNHLY and CDR2 is FYNNEI. The chain's CDR3 is CASSEGQGAPYEQYF. The CDR3, as DNA: TGTGCCAGCAGTGAAGGCCAGGGGGCCCCCTACGAGCAGTACTTC. The variable domain in full, completed from reference TRBV2 and TRBJ2-7, reads EPEVTQTPSHQVTQMGQEVILRCVPISNHLYFYWYRQILGQKVEFLVSFYNNEISEKSEIFDDQFSVERPDGSNFTLKIRSTKLEDSAMYFCASSEGQGAPYEQYFGPGTRLTVT.

In this sample, this clone turned up a few times. The chain uses TRBV2 and TRBJ1-1; TRBD1 agrees at 8 bases. There are 13 residues in the CDR3. CDR1 and CDR2 from the germline V gene are SNHLY and FYNNEI. V was clipped by 10 bases and J by 6 bases; unmatched bases: 10. The CDR3 is CAIKTGVVAEAFF. The CDR3 region has the DNA TGTGCCATCAAGACAGGGGTCGTAGCTGAAGCTTTCTTT.